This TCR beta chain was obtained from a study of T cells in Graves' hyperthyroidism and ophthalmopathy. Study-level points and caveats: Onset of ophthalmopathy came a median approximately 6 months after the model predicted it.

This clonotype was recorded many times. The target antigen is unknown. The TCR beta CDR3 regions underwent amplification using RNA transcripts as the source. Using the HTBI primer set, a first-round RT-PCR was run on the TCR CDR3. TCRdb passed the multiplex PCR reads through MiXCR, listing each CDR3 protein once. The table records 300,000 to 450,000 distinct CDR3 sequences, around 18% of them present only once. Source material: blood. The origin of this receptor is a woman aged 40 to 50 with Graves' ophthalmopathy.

The CDR3 sequence is CASSLGTWYYYEQYF. As DNA, the CDR3 is TGTGCCAGCAGTTTGGGGACCTGGTATTACTACGAGCAGTACTTC. V usage is TRBV6-2 or TRBV6-3 and J usage is TRBJ2-7; tentatively, D is TRBD1 or TRBD2 (5 bases each). With 4 bases removed from V and 3 bases from J, the gap between germline ends came to 16 bases. The CDR3 consists of 15 residues. Germline CDR1 and CDR2: MNHEY and SVGEGT.